These 16 T cell receptor beta chains were all obtained from the same sample, sequenced in a study of response to subunit inactivated influenza vaccine. A single record per CDR3 protein comes from TCRdb applying MiXCR to the RT-PCR reads. The table records 400,000 to 650,000 distinct CDR3 sequences, approximately 6.9% of them present only once. The sequencing here drew on PBMCs from blood, taken roughly 24 months after vaccination. The receptors shown here come from a man aged 45-69 years who received an inactivated influenza vaccine.

This clonotype was recorded at least ten times. The chain uses TRBV6-2 or TRBV6-3 and TRBJ1-5; D ambiguous. The CDR3 covers 16 residues. Trimming stripped 5 bases from V and 0 bases from J, with 14 bases between. Germline CDR1 and CDR2: MNHEY and SVGEGT. The CDR3 DNA is TGTGCCAGCAGTGGGGTAGGGTTTAATAGCAATCAGCCCCAGCATTTT. Amino acid sequence: CASSGVGFNSNQPQHF.

This clonotype was observed at least ten times. The chain is built from TRBV6-5 and TRBJ1-2; possibly TRBD1 for D (6 bases). CDR1 is MNHEY, CDR2 SVGAGI, per germline. V was shortened by 7 bases and J by 2 bases, with 17 bases between the two germline ends. CDR3 length: 15 amino acids. CDR3 DNA: TGTGCCAGCAATTCGATGGACAGCCGAAACTATGGCTACACCTTC. This translates into CASNSMDSRNYGYTF.

This clonotype has at least ten counts. V and J are TRBV5-8 and TRBJ2-5; TRBD2 agrees at 14 bases. The CDR3 covers 15 residues. Looked up from germline, CDR1 is SGHTS and CDR2 is YDEGEE. J gave up 5 bases and V 3 bases, and 3 bases lay outside the gene matches. CDR3 protein: CASSYGTSGSETQYF. Here the CDR3 DNA reads TGTGCCAGCAGCTATGGGACTAGCGGGAGTGAGACCCAGTACTTC.

In this sample, this clonotype turned up many times. The V and J genes are TRBV2 and TRBJ1-4, with D tentatively TRBD1 (5 bases). The CDR3 is made up of 15 amino acids. CDR1 and CDR2 from the germline V gene are SNHLY and FYNNEI. Trimming pared 4 bases from V and 4 bases from J, leaving 13 bases between. The CDR3 loop reads CASSVLQGVNEKLFF. For the CDR3, the DNA is TGTGCCAGCAGTGTTTTGCAGGGAGTTAATGAAAAACTGTTTTTT. Full variable domain (rest looked up from reference TRBV2 and TRBJ1-4): EPEVTQTPSHQVTQMGQEVILRCVPISNHLYFYWYRQILGQKVEFLVSFYNNEISEKSEIFDDQFSVERPDGSNFTLKIRSTKLEDSAMYFCASSVLQGVNEKLFFGSGTQLSVL.

Comments on this clonotype: A much bigger clone sits one base away, suggesting this may be a read error. J is TRBJ2-5 and V is TRBV4-1; D is uncertain. Germline V gives CDR1 MGHRA, CDR2 YSYEKL. The germline V and J ends were trimmed by 5 bases and 5 bases, with 12 bases remaining between them. The CDR3 spans 13 residues. CDR3 coding DNA: TGCGCCAGCAGCTACGGAAGCCAGGAGACCCAGTACTTC. Protein sequence: CASSYGSQETQYF.

The V and J genes are TRBV4-2 and TRBJ2-3; 8 positions match TRBD1. Germline CDR1 reads LGHNA; CDR2 reads YNFKEQ. This CDR3 has 15 residues. With V trimmed by 1 base and J by 6 bases, 6 bases remained unmatched. CDR3 in amino acids: CASSQAGTGGDTQYF. CDR3 nucleotide sequence: TGTGCCAGCAGCCAAGCCGGGACAGGAGGGGATACGCAGTATTTT.

This clonotype was detected a few times. J is TRBJ2-5 and V is TRBV28; no firm D call. CDR3 size: 17 residues. The V end lost 5 bases, the J end lost 5 bases, and 24 bases lay between the germline ends. Germline loops: CDR1 MDHEN, CDR2 SYDVKM. Here the CDR3 reads CASSTTSRAPRRETQYF. The CDR3 nucleotides are TGTGCCAGCAGTACAACGTCCCGGGCCCCCCGTCGGGAGACCCAGTACTTC.

This clonotype was observed at least ten times. V usage is TRBV5-6 and J usage is TRBJ2-7, with D possibly being TRBD1 (5 bases). The germline V and J ends were trimmed by 1 base and 3 bases, with 8 bases remaining between them. Germline values: CDR1 SGHDT, CDR2 YYEEEE. CDR3 length: 13 residues. DNA for the CDR3: TGTGCCAGCAGCTTGCGACAGAACTACGAGCAGTACTTC. Amino acids: CASSLRQNYEQYF.

As for this clonotype: The junction shows a germline mismatch at one end, possibly a read error. The chain combines TRBV12-3 or TRBV12-4 with TRBJ2-1, with 10 bases that match TRBD1. The CDR3 spans 15 residues. The CDR3 here is CASRLGTGAYNEQFF. The CDR3 DNA reads as TGTGCCAGCAGGTTAGGGACAGGGGCGTACAATGAGCAGTTCTTC.

This clonotype appeared a few times. V is TRBV20-1 and J is TRBJ1-2; no clear D gene. The V and J ends lost 3 bases and 2 bases respectively, with 10 bases between them. This CDR3 comprises 13 residues. The germline gives CDR1 DFQATT, CDR2 SNEGSKA (reference sequence). CDR3 DNA sequence: TGCAGTGCTAGCGACCAACTAAACTATGGCTACACCTTC. Protein product: CSASDQLNYGYTF.

This clonotype was counted at least ten times. The V gene is TRBV12-3 or TRBV12-4, the J gene TRBJ1-5; 7 bases align to TRBD1. J gave up 6 bases and V 0 bases, and 2 bases lay outside the gene matches. The CDR3 runs 14 residues. CDR3: CASSLARGRQPQHF. As DNA, the CDR3 is TGTGCCAGCAGTTTAGCGAGGGGGCGTCAGCCCCAGCATTTT.

The table lists this clonotype with many counts. Germline is not matched at one junction end, which may reflect a read error. CDR3 DNA sequence: TGTGCCAGCAGCCCAGGGACAGCGAACACTGAAGCTTTCTTT. It codes for CASSPGTANTEAFF. V usage is TRBV5-1 and J usage is TRBJ1-1; 7 nucleotides line up with TRBD1. CDR3 length: 14 residues. The germline gives CDR1 SGHRS, CDR2 YFSETQ. The whole variable domain, remainder taken from reference TRBV5-1 and TRBJ1-1, is KAGVTQTPRYLIKTRGQQVTLSCSPISGHRSVSWYQQTPGQGLQFLFEYFSETQRNKGNFPGRFSGRQFSNSRSEMNVSTLELGDSALYLCASSPGTANTEAFFGQGTRLTVV.

This clonotype was detected ten times or more. The chain joins TRBV5-1 to TRBJ2-1, with 8 bases matching TRBD2. This CDR3 region has 16 residues. Losses at the gene ends were 2 bases for V and 4 bases for J; bases not matched to a gene: 8. Per the germline V gene, CDR1 is SGHRS and CDR2 is YFSETQ. CDR3 sequence: CASSFFPSSGYNEQFF. The CDR3 DNA reads as TGCGCCAGCAGCTTTTTTCCCTCTAGCGGGTACAATGAGCAGTTCTTC. Complete variable domain (other parts from reference TRBV5-1 and TRBJ2-1): KAGVTQTPRYLIKTRGQQVTLSCSPISGHRSVSWYQQTPGQGLQFLFEYFSETQRNKGNFPGRFSGRQFSNSRSEMNVSTLELGDSALYLCASSFFPSSGYNEQFFGPGTRLTVL.

There are a few counts of this clonotype. The rearrangement joins TRBV4-3 to TRBJ1-2; possible D gene TRBD1, 6 bases. Per the germline V gene, CDR1 is LGHNA and CDR2 is YSLEER. The CDR3 loop spans 15 amino acids. V was pared by 0 bases and J by 5 bases, with 13 bases between. The CDR3 is CASSQDRGQPYGYTF. The CDR3 DNA reads TGCGCCAGCAGCCAAGATCGAGGACAGCCATATGGCTACACCTTC.

There are a few counts of this clonotype. The gene calls are TRBV3-1 and TRBJ2-7; 9 positions match TRBD2. The CDR3 has 15 residues. CDR1 is LGHDT, CDR2 YNNKEL, per germline (reference sequence). V shed 3 bases, J shed 5 bases, and the junction held 8 bases outside the gene matches. CDR3 sequence (DNA): TGTGCCAGCAGCCAGGGGATAGCGGGAGCTCACGAGCAGTACTTC. Translated, it gives CASSQGIAGAHEQYF.

The rearrangement joins TRBV5-1 to TRBJ2-6; 9 bases line up with TRBD1. This CDR3 contains 17 residues. Germline V gives CDR1 SGHRS, CDR2 YFSETQ. After removal of 4 bases from V and 0 bases from J, the junction contained 5 bases not matched to a gene. CDR3 DNA sequence: TGCGCCAGCAGCGACGGACAGGGGACCTCTGGGGCCAACGTCCTGACTTTC. Protein: CASSDGQGTSGANVLTF.